This passage covers 7 T cell receptor beta chains from one sample sequenced in a study of T cell responses to AZD1222 COVID-19 vaccine. Clones were read by immunoSEQ multiplex PCR, and TCRdb kept only the in-frame ones, dropping some. The top ten clones hold around 5.8% of a sample with approximately 80,000 clones, about nine tenths of them seen once. Sequencing was performed on peripheral blood, taken on day 0 of AZD1222 vaccination. These TCRs come from an adult in good health.

A few counts support this clone. This rearrangement joins TRBV28 to TRBJ1-3; 8 bases map to TRBD1. V lost 6 bases, J lost 2 bases, and 9 bases stayed unmatched. CDR1 and CDR2 from the germline V gene are MDHEN and SYDVKM. The CDR3 has 16 residues. The CDR3 region has the DNA TGTGCCAGCAGCTCGAGGACAGGGCGCCCTGGAAACACCATATATTTT. This sequence encodes CASSSRTGRPGNTIYF.

The genes are TRBV19 and TRBJ2-7; either TRBD1 or TRBD2 may fit D (6 bases each). The CDR3 has 16 residues. Looked up from germline, CDR1 is LNHDA and CDR2 is SQIVND (reference sequence). V lost 1 base and J lost 2, with 15 bases in between. The CDR3 region is CASSIGGATAAYEQYF. The CDR3 DNA follows: TGTGCCAGTAGTATAGGGGGGGCGACCGCAGCCTACGAGCAGTACTTC. Together with reference TRBV19 and TRBJ2-7, the CDR3 gives the full variable domain: DGGITQSPKYLFRKEGQNVTLSCEQNLNHDAMYWYRQDPGQGLRLIYYSQIVNDFQKGDIAEGYSVSREKKESFPLTVTSAQKNPTAFYLCASSIGGATAAYEQYFGPGTRLTVT.

This clone was counted only a few times. The rearrangement joins TRBV7-2 to TRBJ1-1; 10 bases map to TRBD1. Germline V gene data show CDR1 as SGHTA and CDR2 as FQGNSA. V lost 2 bases and J lost 0; bases outside the gene matches: 9. The CDR3 has 18 residues. The CDR3 reads CASSLRGGTGALNTEAFF. CDR3 sequence (DNA): TGTGCCAGCAGCTTAAGAGGGGGGACAGGGGCCTTGAACACTGAAGCTTTCTTT.

The rearrangement links TRBV4-3 to TRBJ1-2; D is undetermined. Between the trimmed V and J ends, which lost 0 bases and 4 bases, there was a span of 12 bases. The CDR3 contains 15 residues. Germline-derived CDR1 and CDR2 are LGHNA and YSLEER. CDR3 sequence (DNA): TGCGCCAGCAGCCAAGACGTCGCGGGTATCTATGGCTACACCTTC. Protein: CASSQDVAGIYGYTF.

This clone occurred once. V gene TRBV5-1 combines with J gene TRBJ1-4; TRBD1 agrees at 10 bases. Germline trimming cut 4 bases from V and 8 bases from J; bases unmatched to any gene: 11. Germline CDR1 is SGHRS and CDR2 is YFSETQ. The CDR3 sequence is 16 residues long. CDR3 DNA sequence: TGCGCCAGCAGCCCCGGCGACAGGGGGCTTTTAGAAAAACTGTTTTTT. Protein sequence: CASSPGDRGLLEKLFF.

The chain employs TRBV9 and TRBJ2-2; D is tentatively TRBD1 or TRBD2 (5 bases each). With 1 base removed from V and 2 bases from J, the gap between germline ends came to 12 bases. Germline V lookup: CDR1 SGDLS, CDR2 YYNGEE. The CDR3 totals 16 residues. CDR3 in DNA: TGTGCCAGCAGCGTATTTGGGACCATAAACACCGGGGAGCTGTTTTTT. Its protein is CASSVFGTINTGELFF.

This chain uses TRBV27 with TRBJ2-7; maybe TRBD2 (6 bases). Trimming took 4 bases from V and 3 from J, leaving 16 bases between them. The CDR3 totals 15 residues. The germline V gene encodes CDR1 MNHEY and CDR2 SMNVEV (reference sequence). Here the CDR3 reads CASSWGEGVGYEQYF. For the CDR3, the DNA is TGTGCCAGCAGTTGGGGGGAAGGGGTGGGCTACGAGCAGTACTTC.